This T cell receptor beta chain emerged from a study of blood T cell repertoires in COVID-19. Study overall: Italy, Spain and the United States were the sources of the convalescent and acute COVID-19 samples. From T cells, B-cell-depleted T cells, or PBMCs came the material, which was cDNA or gDNA.

As processed by the authors: Amplification of reference gene primers was used by the study to estimate nucleated cell counts. The protocol was immunoSEQ multiplex PCR, while the TCRdb copy is restricted to in-frame clones and leaves out a portion. The V and J calls and the clone size are those of that table, but D and trimming were determined from the DNA. This sample has about 88,000 clones, with about 87% found just once. From germline, CDR1 is SGHRS and CDR2 YFSETQ. The V end lost 1 base, the J end lost 8 bases, and 9 bases lay between the germline ends. This CDR3 is built from 13 residues. This chain uses TRBV5-1 with TRBJ1-4, with D hard to call. This receptor was taken from a man older than 75 with acute or convalescent COVID-19. Specimen: peripheral blood. CDR3 protein: CASSLRGNEKLFF. CDR3 nucleotide sequence: TGCGCCAGCAGCTTGAGAGGTAACGAAAAACTGTTTTTT. Together with reference TRBV5-1 and TRBJ1-4, the CDR3 gives the full variable domain: KAGVTQTPRYLIKTRGQQVTLSCSPISGHRSVSWYQQTPGQGLQFLFEYFSETQRNKGNFPGRFSGRQFSNSRSEMNVSTLELGDSALYLCASSLRGNEKLFFGSGTQLSVL.